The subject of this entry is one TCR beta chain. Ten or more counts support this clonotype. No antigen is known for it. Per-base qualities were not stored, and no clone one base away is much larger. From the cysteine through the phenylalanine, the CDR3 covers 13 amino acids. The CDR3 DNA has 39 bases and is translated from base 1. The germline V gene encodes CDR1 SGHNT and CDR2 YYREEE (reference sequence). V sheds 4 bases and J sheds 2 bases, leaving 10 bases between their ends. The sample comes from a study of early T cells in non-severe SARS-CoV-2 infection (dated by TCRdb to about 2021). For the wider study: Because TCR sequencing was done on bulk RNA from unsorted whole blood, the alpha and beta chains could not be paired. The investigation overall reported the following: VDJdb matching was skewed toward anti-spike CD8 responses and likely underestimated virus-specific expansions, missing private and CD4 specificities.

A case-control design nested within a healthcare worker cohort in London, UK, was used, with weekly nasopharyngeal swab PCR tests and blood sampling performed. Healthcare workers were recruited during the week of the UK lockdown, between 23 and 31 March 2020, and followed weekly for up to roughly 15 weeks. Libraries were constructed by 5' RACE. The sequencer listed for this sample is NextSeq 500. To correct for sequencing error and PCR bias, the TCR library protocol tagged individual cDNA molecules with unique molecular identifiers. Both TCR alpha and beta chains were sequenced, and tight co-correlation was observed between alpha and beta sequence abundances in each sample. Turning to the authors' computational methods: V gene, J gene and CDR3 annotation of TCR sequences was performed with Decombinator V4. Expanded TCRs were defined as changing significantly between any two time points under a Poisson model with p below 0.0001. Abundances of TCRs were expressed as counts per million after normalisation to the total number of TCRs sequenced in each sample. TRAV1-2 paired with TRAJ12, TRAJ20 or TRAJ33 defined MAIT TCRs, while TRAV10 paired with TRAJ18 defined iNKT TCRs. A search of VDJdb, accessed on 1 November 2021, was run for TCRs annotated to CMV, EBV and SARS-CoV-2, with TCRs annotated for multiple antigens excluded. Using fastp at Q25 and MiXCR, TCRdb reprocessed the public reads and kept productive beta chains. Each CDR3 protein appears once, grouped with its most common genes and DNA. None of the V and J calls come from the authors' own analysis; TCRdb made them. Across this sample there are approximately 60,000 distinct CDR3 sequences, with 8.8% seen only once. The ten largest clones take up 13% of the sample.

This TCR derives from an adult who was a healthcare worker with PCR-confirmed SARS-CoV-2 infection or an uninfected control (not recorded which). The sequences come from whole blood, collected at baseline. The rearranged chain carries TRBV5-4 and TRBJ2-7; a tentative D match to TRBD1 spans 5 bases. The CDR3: CASSTGDTYEQYF. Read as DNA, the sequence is TGTGCCAGCAGCACAGGTGATACCTACGAGCAGTACTTC.